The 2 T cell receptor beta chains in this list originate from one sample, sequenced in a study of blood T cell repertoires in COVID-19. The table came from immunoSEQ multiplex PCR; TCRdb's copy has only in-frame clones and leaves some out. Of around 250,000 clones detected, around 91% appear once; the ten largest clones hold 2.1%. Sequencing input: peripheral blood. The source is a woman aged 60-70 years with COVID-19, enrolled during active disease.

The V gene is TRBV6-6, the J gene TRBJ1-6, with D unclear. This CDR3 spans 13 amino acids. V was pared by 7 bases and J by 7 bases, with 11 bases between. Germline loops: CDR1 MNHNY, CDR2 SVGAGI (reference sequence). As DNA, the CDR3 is TGTGCCAGCAAAGACGGGGAGAATTCACCCCTCCACTTT. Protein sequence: CASKDGENSPLHF.

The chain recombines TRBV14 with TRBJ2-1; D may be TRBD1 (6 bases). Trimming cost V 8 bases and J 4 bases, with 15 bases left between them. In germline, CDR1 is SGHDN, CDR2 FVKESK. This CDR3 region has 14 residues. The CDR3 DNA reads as TGTGCCAGCCAAACCGGGACACCGTACAATGAGCAGTTCTTC. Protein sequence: CASQTGTPYNEQFF.